This T cell receptor (beta chain) was sequenced during a study of cytomegalovirus exposure and HLA in healthy donors. Study as a whole: A prior analysis found 90 million to 120 million unique TCR beta sequences from around 200 million T cells.

The study ran its PCR with 60 Vbeta and 13 Jbeta primers. This table comes from immunoSEQ multiplex PCR, and its TCRdb copy is limited to in-frame clones, with some not included. This table holds around 150,000 clones, 60% to 80% found once. Unmatched junction bases numbered 7, after V lost 3 bases and J lost 2 bases. CDR1 is LNHDA, CDR2 SQIVND, per germline (reference sequence). CDR3 length: 17 amino acids. This chain joins TRBV19 and TRBJ2-2; 9 positions match TRBD1. The source of this sequence is a woman younger than 45 in good health and CMV-seronegative. Sequencing was performed on PBMCs. Here the CDR3 reads CASSMSPGQGNTGELFF. CDR3 sequence (DNA): TGTGCCAGTAGTATGTCACCGGGACAGGGTAACACCGGGGAGCTGTTTTTT.